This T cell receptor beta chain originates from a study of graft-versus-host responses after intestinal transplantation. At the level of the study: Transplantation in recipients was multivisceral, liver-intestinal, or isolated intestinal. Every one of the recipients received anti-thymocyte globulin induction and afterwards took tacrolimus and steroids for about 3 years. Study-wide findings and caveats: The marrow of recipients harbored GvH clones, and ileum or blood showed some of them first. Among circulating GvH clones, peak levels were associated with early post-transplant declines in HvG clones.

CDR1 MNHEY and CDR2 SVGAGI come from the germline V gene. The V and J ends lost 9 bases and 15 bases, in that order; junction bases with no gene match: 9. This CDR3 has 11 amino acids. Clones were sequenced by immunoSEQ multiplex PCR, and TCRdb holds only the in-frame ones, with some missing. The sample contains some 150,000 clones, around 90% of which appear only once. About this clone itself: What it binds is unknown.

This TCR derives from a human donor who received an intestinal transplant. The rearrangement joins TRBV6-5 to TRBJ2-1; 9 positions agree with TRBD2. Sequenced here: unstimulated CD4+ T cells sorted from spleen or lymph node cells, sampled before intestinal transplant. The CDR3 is CASSSGIGRFF. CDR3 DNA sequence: TGTGCCAGTTCTAGCGGGATAGGACGGTTCTTC.